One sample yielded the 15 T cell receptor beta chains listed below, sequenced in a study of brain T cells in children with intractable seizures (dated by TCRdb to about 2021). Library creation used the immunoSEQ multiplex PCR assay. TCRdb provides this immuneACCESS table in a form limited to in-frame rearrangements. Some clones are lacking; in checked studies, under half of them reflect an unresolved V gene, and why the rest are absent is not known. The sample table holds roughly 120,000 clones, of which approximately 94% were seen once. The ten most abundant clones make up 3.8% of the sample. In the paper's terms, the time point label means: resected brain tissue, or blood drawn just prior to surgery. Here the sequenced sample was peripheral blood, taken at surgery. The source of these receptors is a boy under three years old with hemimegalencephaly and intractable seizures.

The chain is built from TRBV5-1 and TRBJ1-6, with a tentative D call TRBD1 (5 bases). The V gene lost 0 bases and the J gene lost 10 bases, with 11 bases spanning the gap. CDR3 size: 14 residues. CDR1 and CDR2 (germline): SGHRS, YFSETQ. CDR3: CASSLDGRGSPLHF. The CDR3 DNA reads TGCGCCAGCAGCTTGGACGGGAGGGGCTCACCCCTCCACTTT.

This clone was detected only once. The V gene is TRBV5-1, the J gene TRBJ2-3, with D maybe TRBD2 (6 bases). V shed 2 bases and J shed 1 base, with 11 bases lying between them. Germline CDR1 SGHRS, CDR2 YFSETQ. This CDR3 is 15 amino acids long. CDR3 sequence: CASSFGGMGTDTQYF. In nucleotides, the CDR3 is TGCGCCAGCAGCTTTGGCGGGATGGGCACAGATACGCAGTATTTT.

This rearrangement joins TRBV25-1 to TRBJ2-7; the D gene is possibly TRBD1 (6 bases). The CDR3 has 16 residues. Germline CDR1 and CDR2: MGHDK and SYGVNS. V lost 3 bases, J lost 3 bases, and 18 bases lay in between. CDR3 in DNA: TGTGCCAGCAGTGACTACAGGGACCCGAGGTACTACGAGCAGTACTTC. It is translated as CASSDYRDPRYYEQYF.

In DNA form, the CDR3 reads TGCAGCGCCGGAGGGGGCGGGAGGGGCGATACGCAGTATTTT. Translating it yields CSAGGGGRGDTQYF. J is TRBJ2-3 and V is TRBV29-1; 9 bases align to TRBD2. V was pared by 7 bases and J by 6 bases, with 11 bases of the junction left unmatched. Per germline, CDR1 SQVTM and CDR2 ANQGSEA. The CDR3 is 14 residues long.

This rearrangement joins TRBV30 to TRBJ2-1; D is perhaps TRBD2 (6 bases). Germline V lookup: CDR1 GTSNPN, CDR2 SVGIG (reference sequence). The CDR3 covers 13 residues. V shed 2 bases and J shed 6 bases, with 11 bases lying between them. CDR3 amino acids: CAWSKRVTNEQFF. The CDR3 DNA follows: TGTGCCTGGAGTAAGCGGGTTACCAATGAGCAGTTCTTC.

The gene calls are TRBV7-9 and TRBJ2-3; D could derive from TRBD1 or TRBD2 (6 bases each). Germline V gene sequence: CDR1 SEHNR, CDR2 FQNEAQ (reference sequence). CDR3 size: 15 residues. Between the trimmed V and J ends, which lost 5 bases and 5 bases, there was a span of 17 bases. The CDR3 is CASSPPGAVLDTQYF. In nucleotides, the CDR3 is TGTGCCAGCAGCCCCCCGGGGGCAGTCTTAGATACGCAGTATTTT.

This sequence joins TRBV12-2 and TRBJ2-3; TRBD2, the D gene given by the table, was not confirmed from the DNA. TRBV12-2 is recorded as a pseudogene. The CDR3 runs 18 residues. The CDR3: CASRLDDGLAGPTDTQYF. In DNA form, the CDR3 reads TGTGCAAGTCGCTTAGACGACGGGCTAGCGGGCCCCACAGATACGCAGTATTTT.

In DNA, the CDR3 is TGTGCCAGCAGCTTAGCCAGGTTCTTCTATGGCTACACCTTC. This gives the protein CASSLARFFYGYTF. The chain links TRBV7-2 to TRBJ1-2; D is undetermined. The CDR3 spans 14 residues. The V and J ends lost 0 bases and 4 bases respectively, with 9 bases between them. Germline V gene lookup returns CDR1 SGHTA and CDR2 FQGNSA.

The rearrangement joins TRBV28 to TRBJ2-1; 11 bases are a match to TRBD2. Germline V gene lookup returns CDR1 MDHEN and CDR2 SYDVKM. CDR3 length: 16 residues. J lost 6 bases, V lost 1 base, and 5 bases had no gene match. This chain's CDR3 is CASSLLGGTSGNEQFF. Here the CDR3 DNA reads TGTGCCAGCAGTTTATTAGGGGGGACTAGCGGCAATGAGCAGTTCTTC.

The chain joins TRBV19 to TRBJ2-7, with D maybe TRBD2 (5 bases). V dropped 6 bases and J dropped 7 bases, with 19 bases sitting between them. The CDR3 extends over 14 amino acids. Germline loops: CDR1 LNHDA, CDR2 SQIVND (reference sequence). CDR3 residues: CASSPGNQIGEQYF. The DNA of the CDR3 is TGTGCCAGTAGCCCCGGGAACCAGATTGGAGAGCAGTACTTC. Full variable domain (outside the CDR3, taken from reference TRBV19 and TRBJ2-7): DGGITQSPKYLFRKEGQNVTLSCEQNLNHDAMYWYRQDPGQGLRLIYYSQIVNDFQKGDIAEGYSVSREKKESFPLTVTSAQKNPTAFYLCASSPGNQIGEQYFGPGTRLTVT.

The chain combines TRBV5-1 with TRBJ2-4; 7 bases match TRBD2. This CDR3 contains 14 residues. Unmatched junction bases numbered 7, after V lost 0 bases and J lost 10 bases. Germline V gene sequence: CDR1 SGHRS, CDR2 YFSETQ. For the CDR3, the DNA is TGCGCCAGCAGCTTGGGACTAGCCCGGCCAATTCAGTACTTC. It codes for CASSLGLARPIQYF.

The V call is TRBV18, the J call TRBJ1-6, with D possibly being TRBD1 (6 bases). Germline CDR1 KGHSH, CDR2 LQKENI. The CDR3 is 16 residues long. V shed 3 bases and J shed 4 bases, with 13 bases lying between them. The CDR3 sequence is CASSPRGQGYNSPLHF. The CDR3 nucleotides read TGTGCCAGCTCACCCCGGGGCCAGGGGTATAATTCACCCCTCCACTTT.

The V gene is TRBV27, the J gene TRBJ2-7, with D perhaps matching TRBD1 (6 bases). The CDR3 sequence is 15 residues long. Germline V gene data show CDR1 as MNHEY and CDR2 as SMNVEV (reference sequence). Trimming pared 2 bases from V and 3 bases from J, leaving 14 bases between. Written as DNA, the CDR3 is TGTGCCAGCAGTTTACGGACAGCTAAGAACTACGAGCAGTACTTC. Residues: CASSLRTAKNYEQYF.

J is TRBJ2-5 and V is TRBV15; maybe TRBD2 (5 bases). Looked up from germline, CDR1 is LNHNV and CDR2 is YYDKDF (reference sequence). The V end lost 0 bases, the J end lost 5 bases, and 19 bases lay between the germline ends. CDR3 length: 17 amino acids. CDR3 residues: CATSRDPRRGSWETQYF. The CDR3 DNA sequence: TGTGCCACCAGCAGAGATCCCCGACGAGGGTCTTGGGAGACCCAGTACTTC.

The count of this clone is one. CDR3 in amino acids: CASRKPGQGAGYEQYF. The CDR3 nucleotides are TGTGCCAGCAGGAAACCGGGACAGGGGGCCGGGTACGAGCAGTACTTC. This chain connects TRBV27 to TRBJ2-7; 12 bases line up with TRBD1. The CDR3 runs 16 residues. V shed 6 bases, J shed 4 bases, and the junction held 10 bases outside the gene matches. Germline V gene sequence: CDR1 MNHEY, CDR2 SMNVEV (reference sequence).